Presented here are 9 T cell receptor beta chains from one specimen sequenced in a study of beta chain features in type 1 diabetes. Study results and limitations: A moderate, significant TCRB CDR3 shortening appeared in type 1 diabetes across four CD4+ subsets.

For these TCRs, the target antigens are not known. The whole isolated RNA underwent reverse transcription, so sequencing captured expressed TCRB transcripts. Clones were read by immunoSEQ multiplex PCR, and TCRdb kept only the in-frame ones, dropping some. The data show 240,000 or so clones, with about 14% seen just once and 0.015% to 0.02% held by the top ten. The sample taken for sequencing was naive CD4+ T cells from blood. The source of these receptors is a man under 40 with type 1 diabetes.

This clone has just a few counts. The V gene is TRBV28, the J gene TRBJ2-7; possible D gene TRBD1, 6 bases. V lost 5 bases, J lost 6 bases, and 20 bases lay in between. Germline V lookup: CDR1 MDHEN, CDR2 SYDVKM. The CDR3 runs 15 residues. The CDR3: CASSPGERWAIEQYF. The CDR3 DNA reads TGTGCCAGCAGTCCAGGGGAACGCTGGGCAATCGAGCAGTACTTC.

The chain is built from TRBV7-9 and TRBJ2-1; TRBD2 matches 9 bases. Germline assignment: CDR1 SEHNR and CDR2 FQNEAQ (reference sequence). This CDR3 is built from 15 residues. V shed 5 bases and J 7 bases; nucleotides not matched to a gene: 9. The CDR3 DNA sequence: TGTGCCAGCAGCGACTTAGCGGGAGTGGAAAATGAGCAGTTCTTC. Encoded protein: CASSDLAGVENEQFF.

The chain combines TRBV7-2 with TRBJ2-1; 8 nucleotides match TRBD2. This CDR3 has 14 residues. V was clipped by 1 base and J by 9 bases; unmatched bases: 5. The V gene's germline CDR1 is SGHTA and CDR2 FQGNSA. The chain's CDR3 is CASSLGREGREQFF. In DNA, the CDR3 is TGTGCCAGCAGCTTAGGACGGGAGGGCCGTGAGCAGTTCTTC.

This clone was observed a handful of times. The chain joins TRBV30 to TRBJ1-2, with a tentative D call TRBD1 (5 bases). The CDR3 is made up of 13 amino acids. Trimming pared 5 bases from V and 7 bases from J, leaving 17 bases between. Looked up from germline, CDR1 is GTSNPN and CDR2 is SVGIG (reference sequence). The CDR3 sequence is CAWLSRAGVGYTF. The CDR3 DNA reads TGTGCCTGGCTAAGTCGGGCGGGGGTTGGCTACACCTTC.

This clone was observed a handful of times. This same CDR3 is encoded by further DNA sequences in the sample. The J gene is TRBJ2-3, the V gene TRBV9; 8 positions match TRBD2. After removal of 4 bases from V and 0 bases from J, the junction contained 7 bases not matched to a gene. Per the germline V gene, CDR1 is SGDLS and CDR2 is YYNGEE. The CDR3 contains 16 residues. The CDR3 reads CASSPRGGTSTDTQYF. The CDR3 DNA is TGTGCCAGCAGCCCCCGGGGGGGGACTAGCACAGATACGCAGTATTTT.

The chain is built from TRBV7-2 and TRBJ1-1, with D unclear. In germline, CDR1 is SGHTA, CDR2 FQGNSA. This CDR3 is 13 amino acids long. Trimming took off 4 bases at V and 3 bases at J, with 9 bases between the two ends. The CDR3 loop reads CASSSREDTEAFF. In nucleotides, the CDR3 is TGTGCCAGCAGCTCCCGTGAGGACACTGAAGCTTTCTTT.

The chain employs TRBV5-1 and TRBJ2-5; TRBD2 aligns across 16 bases. The J segment lost 5 bases and the V segment lost 4 bases, leaving 8 bases of the junction unmatched. CDR3 length equals 17 residues. Germline loops: CDR1 SGHRS, CDR2 YFSETQ. CDR3 coding DNA: TGCGCCAGCAGCAGAGGGACTAGCGGGAGGGCCGGGGAGACCCAGTACTTC. Translation gives CASSRGTSGRAGETQYF.

This clone occurred a few times. The chain combines TRBV5-4 with TRBJ2-3; 13 positions match TRBD2. Germline CDR1 SGHNT, CDR2 YYREEE (reference sequence). V was clipped by 4 bases and J by 5 bases; unmatched bases: 7. The CDR3 extends over 16 amino acids. CDR3 residues: CASSLRTSGSVDTQYF. CDR3 DNA sequence: TGTGCCAGCAGCCTGCGGACTAGCGGGAGTGTAGATACGCAGTATTTT. The whole variable domain, filled in from reference TRBV5-4 and TRBJ2-3, reads ETGVTQSPTHLIKTRGQQVTLRCSSQSGHNTVSWYQQALGQGPQFIFQYYREEENGRGNFPPRFSGLQFPNYSSELNVNALELDDSALYLCASSLRTSGSVDTQYFGPGTRLTVL.

This clone has just a few counts. J is TRBJ2-5 and V is TRBV29-1, with D perhaps TRBD1 (5 bases). This CDR3 has 11 residues. Germline V gene data show CDR1 as SQVTM and CDR2 as ANQGSEA. Trimming removed 4 bases from V and 2 bases from J, with 5 bases in between. The CDR3 spells CSVGQQETQYF. The CDR3 DNA sequence: TGCAGCGTTGGACAGCAAGAGACCCAGTACTTC.